This T cell receptor beta chain is from a study of CD8+ T cells in alopecia areata. Study summary: The study gave tofacitinib for 6 to 18 months, then 6 months off drug.

The CDR3 has 13 amino acids. The germline V gene encodes CDR1 SQVTM and CDR2 ANQGSEA. Trimming left V 7 bases short and J 3 bases short, with 14 bases between. Using a FACSAria, the CD4+ and CD8+ T cells were sorted from the PBMCs. Extracted RNA was reverse transcribed, and the resulting cDNA served as sequencing template. Using immunoSEQ multiplex PCR, the repertoire was profiled, and TCRdb retains in-frame clones only, with some absent. Here the sample spans over 150,000 clones, roughly 60% being singletons. This rearrangement joins TRBV29-1 to TRBJ2-3; no clear D gene. This specimen consisted of CD4+ T cells sorted from blood, obtained at week 0. The clonotype originates from a human donor with alopecia areata. The CDR3 coding sequence is TGCAGCGCCCGGCCCCGACTGACAGATACGCAGTATTTT. It codes for CSARPRLTDTQYF.